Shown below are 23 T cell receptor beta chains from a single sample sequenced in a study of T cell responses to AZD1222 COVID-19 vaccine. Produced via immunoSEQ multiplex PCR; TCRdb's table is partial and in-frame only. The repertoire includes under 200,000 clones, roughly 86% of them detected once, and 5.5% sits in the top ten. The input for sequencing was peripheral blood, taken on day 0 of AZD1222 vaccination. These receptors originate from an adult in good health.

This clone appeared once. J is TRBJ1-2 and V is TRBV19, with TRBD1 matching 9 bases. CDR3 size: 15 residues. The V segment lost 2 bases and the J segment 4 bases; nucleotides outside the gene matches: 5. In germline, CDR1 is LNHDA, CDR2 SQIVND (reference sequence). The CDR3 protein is CASSIPQGQGYGYTF. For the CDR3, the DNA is TGTGCCAGTAGTATACCACAGGGACAGGGCTATGGCTACACCTTC.

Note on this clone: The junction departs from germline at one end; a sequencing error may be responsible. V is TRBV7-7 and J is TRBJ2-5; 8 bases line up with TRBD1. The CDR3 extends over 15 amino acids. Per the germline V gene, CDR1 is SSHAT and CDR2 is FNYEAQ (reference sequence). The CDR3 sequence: CASSQYRGYQETQYF. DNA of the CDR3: TGTGCTAGCAGTCAGTACAGGGGGTACCAAGAGACCCAGTACTTC.

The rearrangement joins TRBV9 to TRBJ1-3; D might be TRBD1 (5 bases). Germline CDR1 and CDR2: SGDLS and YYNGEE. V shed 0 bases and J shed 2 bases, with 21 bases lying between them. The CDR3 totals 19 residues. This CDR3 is CASSVDLGGGGTTGNTIYF. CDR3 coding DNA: TGTGCCAGCAGCGTAGATTTAGGCGGGGGAGGTACTACTGGAAACACCATATATTTT.

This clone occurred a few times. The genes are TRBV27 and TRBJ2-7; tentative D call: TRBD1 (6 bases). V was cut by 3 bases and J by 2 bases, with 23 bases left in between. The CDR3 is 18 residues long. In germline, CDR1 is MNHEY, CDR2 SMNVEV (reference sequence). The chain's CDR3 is CASSFRPHRVNLPYEQYF. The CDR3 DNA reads TGTGCCAGCAGTTTTCGACCCCACAGGGTCAACTTACCCTACGAGCAGTACTTC.

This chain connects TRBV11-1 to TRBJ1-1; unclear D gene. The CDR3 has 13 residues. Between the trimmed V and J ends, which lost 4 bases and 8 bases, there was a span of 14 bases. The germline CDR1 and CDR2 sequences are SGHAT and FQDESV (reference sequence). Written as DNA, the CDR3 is TGTGCCAGCAGCTCCGTGGGGTGGGGAGAAGCTTTCTTT. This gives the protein CASSSVGWGEAFF.

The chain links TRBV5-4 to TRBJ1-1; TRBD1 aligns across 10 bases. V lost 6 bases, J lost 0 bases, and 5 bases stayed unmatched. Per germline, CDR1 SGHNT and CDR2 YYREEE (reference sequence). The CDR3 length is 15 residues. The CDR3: CASTRTGGMNTEAFF. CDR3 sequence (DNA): TGTGCCAGCACCAGGACAGGGGGGATGAACACTGAAGCTTTCTTT.

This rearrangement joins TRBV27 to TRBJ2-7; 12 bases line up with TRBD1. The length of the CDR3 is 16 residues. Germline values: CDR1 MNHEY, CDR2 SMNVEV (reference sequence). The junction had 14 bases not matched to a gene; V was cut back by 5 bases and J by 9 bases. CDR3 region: CASSAPPGTGGFVQYF. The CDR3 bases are TGTGCCAGCAGTGCCCCCCCCGGGACAGGGGGCTTCGTGCAGTACTTC.

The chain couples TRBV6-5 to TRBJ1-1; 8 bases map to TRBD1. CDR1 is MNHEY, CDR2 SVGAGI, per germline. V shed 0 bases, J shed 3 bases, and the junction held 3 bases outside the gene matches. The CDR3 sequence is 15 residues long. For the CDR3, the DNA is TGTGCCAGCAGTTACTCTGGGACAGGCTACACTGAAGCTTTCTTT. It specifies CASSYSGTGYTEAFF.

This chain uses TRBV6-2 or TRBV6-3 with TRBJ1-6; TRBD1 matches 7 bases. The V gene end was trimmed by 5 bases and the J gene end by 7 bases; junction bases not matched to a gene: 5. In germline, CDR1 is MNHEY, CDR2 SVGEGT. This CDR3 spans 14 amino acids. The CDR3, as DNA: TGTGCCAGCAGTATGGACAGGTTGAATTCACCCCTCCACTTT. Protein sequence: CASSMDRLNSPLHF.

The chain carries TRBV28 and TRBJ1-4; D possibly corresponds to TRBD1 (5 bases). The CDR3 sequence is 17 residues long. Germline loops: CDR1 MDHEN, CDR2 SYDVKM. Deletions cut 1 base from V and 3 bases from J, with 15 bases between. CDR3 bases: TGTGCCAGCAGTTTATTTTTTGCGGGGCCAGCTAATGAAAAACTGTTTTTT. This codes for CASSLFFAGPANEKLFF.

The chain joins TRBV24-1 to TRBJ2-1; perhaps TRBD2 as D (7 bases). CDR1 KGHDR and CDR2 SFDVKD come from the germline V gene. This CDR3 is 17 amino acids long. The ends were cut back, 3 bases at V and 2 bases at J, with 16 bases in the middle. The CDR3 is CATSDPGRGGPYNEQFF. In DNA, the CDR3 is TGTGCCACCAGTGATCCGGGGAGGGGGGGACCCTACAATGAGCAGTTCTTC.

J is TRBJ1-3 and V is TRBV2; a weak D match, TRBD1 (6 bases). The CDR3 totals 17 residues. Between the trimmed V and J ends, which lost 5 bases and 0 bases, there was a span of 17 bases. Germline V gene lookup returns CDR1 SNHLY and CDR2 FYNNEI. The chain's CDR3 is CASSPEGGTSSGNTIYF. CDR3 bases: TGTGCCAGCAGTCCTGAGGGGGGCACCTCCTCTGGAAACACCATATATTTT.

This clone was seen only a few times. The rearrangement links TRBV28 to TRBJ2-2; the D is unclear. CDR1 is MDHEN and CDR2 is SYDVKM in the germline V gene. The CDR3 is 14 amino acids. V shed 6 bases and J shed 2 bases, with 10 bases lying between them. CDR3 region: CASSPIGNTGELFF. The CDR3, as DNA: TGTGCCAGCAGCCCGATAGGAAACACCGGGGAGCTGTTTTTT.

CDR3: CASRIQSTGELFF. CDR3 DNA sequence: TGTGCCAGCAGAATACAGAGTACCGGGGAGCTGTTTTTT. This chain links TRBV2 with TRBJ2-2; D unresolved. V lost 6 bases to trimming and J lost 5 bases, with 10 bases between them. This CDR3 is 13 amino acids long. The germline CDR1 and CDR2 sequences are SNHLY and FYNNEI.

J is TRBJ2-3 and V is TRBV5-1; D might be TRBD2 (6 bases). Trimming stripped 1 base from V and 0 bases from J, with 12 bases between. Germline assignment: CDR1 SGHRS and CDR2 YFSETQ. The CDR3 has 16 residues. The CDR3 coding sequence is TGCGCCAGCAGCTTGACCCCGGGACTTAGCACAGATACGCAGTATTTT. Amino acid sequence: CASSLTPGLSTDTQYF.

CDR3 DNA: TGTGCCAGCAGCTTAGATGGCTACACCTTC. Translating it yields CASSLDGYTF. The chain links TRBV7-9 to TRBJ1-2; D gene uncertain. The CDR3 has 10 amino acids. The V gene lost 1 base and the J gene lost 6 bases, with 0 bases spanning the gap. CDR1 and CDR2 from the germline V gene are SEHNR and FQNEAQ (reference sequence).

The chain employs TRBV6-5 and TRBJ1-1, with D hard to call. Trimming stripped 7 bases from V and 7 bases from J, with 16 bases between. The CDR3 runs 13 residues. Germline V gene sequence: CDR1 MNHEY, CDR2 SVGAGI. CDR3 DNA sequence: TGTGCCAGCACGTCCCTTCTCTGGGGTGAAGCTTTCTTT. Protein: CASTSLLWGEAFF.

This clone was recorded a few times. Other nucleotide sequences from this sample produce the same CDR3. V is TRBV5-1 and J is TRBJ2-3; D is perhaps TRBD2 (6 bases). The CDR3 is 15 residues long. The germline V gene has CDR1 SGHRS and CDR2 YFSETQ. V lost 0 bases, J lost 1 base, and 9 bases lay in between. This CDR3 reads CASSLGGTGTDTQYF. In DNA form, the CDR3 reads TGCGCCAGCAGCTTGGGGGGGACTGGCACAGATACGCAGTATTTT.

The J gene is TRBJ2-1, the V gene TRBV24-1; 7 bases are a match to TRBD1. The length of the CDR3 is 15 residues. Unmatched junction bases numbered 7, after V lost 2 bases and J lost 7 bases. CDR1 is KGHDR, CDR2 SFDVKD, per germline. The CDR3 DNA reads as TGTGCCACCAGTGATTGGGGCAGGGGGAGAAATGAGCAGTTCTTC. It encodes CATSDWGRGRNEQFF.

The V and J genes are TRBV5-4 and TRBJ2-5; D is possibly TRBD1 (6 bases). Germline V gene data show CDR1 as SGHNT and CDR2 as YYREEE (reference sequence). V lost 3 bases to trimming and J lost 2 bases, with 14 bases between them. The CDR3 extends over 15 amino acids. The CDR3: CASSSGQRPQETQYF. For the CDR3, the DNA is TGTGCCAGCAGCTCCGGACAGAGACCGCAAGAGACCCAGTACTTC.

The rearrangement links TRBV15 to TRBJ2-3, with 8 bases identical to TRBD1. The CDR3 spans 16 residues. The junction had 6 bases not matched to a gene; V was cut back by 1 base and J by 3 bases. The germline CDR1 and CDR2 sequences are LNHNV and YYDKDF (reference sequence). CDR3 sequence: CATSRADRGETDTQYF. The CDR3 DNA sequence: TGTGCCACCAGCAGAGCCGACAGGGGTGAAACAGATACGCAGTATTTT.

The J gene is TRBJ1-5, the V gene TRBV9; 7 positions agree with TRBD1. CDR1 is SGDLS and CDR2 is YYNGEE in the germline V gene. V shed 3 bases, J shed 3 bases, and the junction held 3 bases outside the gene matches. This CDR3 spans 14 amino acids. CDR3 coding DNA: TGTGCCAGCAGCGAAGACAGGGTCAATCAGCCCCAGCATTTT. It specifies CASSEDRVNQPQHF.

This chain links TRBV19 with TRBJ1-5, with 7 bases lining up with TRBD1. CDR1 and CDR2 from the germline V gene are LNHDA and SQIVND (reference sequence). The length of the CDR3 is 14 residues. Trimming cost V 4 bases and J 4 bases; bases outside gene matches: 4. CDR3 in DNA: TGTGCCAGTAGTACACAGGGGTTAAATCAGCCCCAGCATTTT. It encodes CASSTQGLNQPQHF.